The T cell receptor beta chain described here comes from a study of blood T cell repertoires in COVID-19 (dated by TCRdb to 2020 to 2022). With respect to the entire study: Samples covering the acute and convalescent phases of COVID-19 were provided by collaborators in the United States, Italy and Spain. The material from the prospective study consisted of cDNA or gDNA derived from T cells, B-cell-depleted T cells, or PBMCs. Subjects who had been exposed to COVID-19, were actively infected with it, or had recovered from it provided the deeply sampled blood TCRbeta repertoires that made up the dataset. A freely available public database, intended as a resource for researchers studying the immune response to SARS-CoV-2, is where the repertoires were released. Samples were obtained from the ongoing ImmuneRACE study (first 160 participants) and from over 1,000 subjects provided by 6 global collaborators. The sample metadata nearly always contained a de-identified subject ID, COVID-19 status, age in years and sex. HLA class I and class II types, where available, came from metadata supplied by the sample provider rather than from assay-based typing.

Reading the germline V gene (reference sequence) gives CDR1 SEHNR and CDR2 FQNEAQ. Trimming accounts for 0 bases at V and 2 bases at J, while the number of junction bases matched to no gene is 15. The cysteine opens and the phenylalanine closes a CDR3 of 19 amino acids. CDR3 DNA is the only sequence kept; it has 57 bases, read in frame from the first base. The paper as a whole reports these results and caveats: The amount of clinical and demographic metadata varied by source and participant and was provided uncurated.

TCRbeta CDR3 regions were amplified from genomic DNA using the immunoSEQ Assay, a bias-controlled multiplex PCR. For the original study's pipeline: Nucleated cell counts per sample were estimated from amplification of reference gene primers within the assay. To quantify the absolute abundance of each unique TCRbeta CDR3 rearrangement, sequence reads were collapsed and filtered. For each sample, productive Simpson clonality was calculated as the square root of Simpson's diversity index over productive rearrangements. The table comes from immuneACCESS by way of TCRdb, which keeps in-frame sequences with V and J called. Part of the clones is missing from these tables; in studies checked, under half for an unresolved V gene and the rest for unknown reasons. V and J calls and clone size follow that table, whereas D and trimming were derived from the DNA. The sample includes approximately 60,000 clones, with 85% to 90% observed a single time. Approximately 3% of the sample goes to the ten largest clones.

Note on this clone: Its cognate antigen has yet to be identified. One base away there is no much larger clone; base qualities are not given.

Each collaborating institution followed its own protocols to collect whole blood in K2EDTA tubes. Collaborator samples were shipped for TCRbeta analysis as frozen whole blood, isolated PBMCs, or DNA extracted from either sample type. This TCR came from a middle-aged man with active COVID-19. Sequenced sample: peripheral blood. The V and J genes are TRBV7-9 and TRBJ1-1, with 7 junctional bases fitting TRBD1. The bases read TGTGCCAGCAGCTTAGCCCGTTGGACAGGCCGAAGGAGAAACACTGAAGCTTTCTTT. Translated, this is CASSLARWTGRRRNTEAFF. Extended through the reference TRBV7-9 and TRBJ1-1 proteins, this CDR3 yields the full variable domain: DTGVSQNPRHKITKRGQNVTFRCDPISEHNRLYWYRQTLGQGPEFLTYFQNEAQLEKSRLLSDRFSAERPKGSFSTLEIQRTEQGDSAMYLCASSLARWTGRRRNTEAFFGQGTRLTVV.